This is a list of T cell receptor beta chains from one sample in a study of T-cell memory formation after mild COVID-19. MiXCR, run by TCRdb on the 5' RACE reads, gives a single entry per CDR3 protein. The sample comprises about 240,000 distinct CDR3 sequences, more than 8% of which are singletons, and around 21% rests with the top ten. The sample consisted of PBMCs or a T cell subset sorted from them (not recorded which). The receptor source for this set is a man between 18 and 35 years old who had mild COVID-19 (a few samples of this study predate the infection). Cell type and time point are not known. Each CDR3 is given with its conserved first and last residue. A D gene is named only where the DNA matches it firmly. A clone size is listed for some rows: how often the clone was seen (once, few, many), or a class if it is expanded.

J gene,D gene,V gene,clone size,CDR3 DNA,CDR3 protein
TRBJ2-4,TRBD2,TRBV6-5,few,TGTGCCAGCAGTTACTCCGGACTAGCAGAAAACATTCAGTACTTC,CASSYSGLAENIQYF
TRBJ2-3,NA,TRBV6-6,NA,TGTGCCACCACTAGCACAGATACGCAGTATTTT,CATTSTDTQYF
TRBJ2-1,NA,TRBV20-1,NA,TGCAGTGCTACCCGCTCCTACAATGAGCAGTTCTTC,CSATRSYNEQFF
TRBJ2-2,TRBD2,TRBV7-2,many,TGTGCCAGCAGCTTAGAAGCCCTTCGTGGACTAGCGGTTCACGGGGAGCTGTTTTTT,CASSLEALRGLAVHGELFF
TRBJ1-2,TRBD1,TRBV7-9,NA,TGTGCCAGCAGCGCTCAGGGGGCGCGAAGTGGCTACACCTTC,CASSAQGARSGYTF
TRBJ2-7,NA,TRBV6-2/TRBV6-3,NA,TGTGCCAGCAGTCCCCCAAGTGGATCCCACGAGCAGTACTTC,CASSPPSGSHEQYF
TRBJ1-1,NA,TRBV12-3/TRBV12-4,few,TGTGCCAGCAGTTTGGGGGGAAGGTACTCTGAAGCTTTCTTT,CASSLGGRYSEAFF
TRBJ1-4,NA,TRBV6-5,few,TGTGCCAGCAGTTACTCGGGAGGAGCCCAGCTGTTTTTT,CASSYSGGAQLFF
TRBJ2-3,TRBD2,TRBV11-2,NA,TGTGACAGCAGCTTGGAGCGGGGGTTCACAGATACGCAGTATTTT,CDSSLERGFTDTQYF
TRBJ1-5,NA,TRBV9,NA,TGTGCCAGCAGCCCCGATCAGGGAAGTCAGCCCCAGCATTTT,CASSPDQGSQPQHF
TRBJ2-2,NA,TRBV11-2,many,TGTGCCAGCAGACAACAGGGAGCCGGGGAGCTGTTTTTT,CASRQQGAGELFF
TRBJ2-3,TRBD2,TRBV6-4,NA,TGTGCCAGCAGTGACGGGGCGGGGGGACCCGGAGATACGCAGTATTTT,CASSDGAGGPGDTQYF
TRBJ2-1,NA,TRBV9,NA,TGTGCCAGCAGTGAGAATAGGGGGACCTACAATGAGCAGTTCTTC,CASSENRGTYNEQFF
TRBJ2-1,TRBD2,TRBV7-9,many,TGTGCCAGCAGCTTACAGCGGGGGGGCCTTCATGAGCAGTTCTTC,CASSLQRGGLHEQFF
TRBJ1-1,TRBD1,TRBV6-5,many,TGTGCCAGCAGCCGAACTGAACCGAACAGGGGCGCTGAAGCTTTCTTT,CASSRTEPNRGAEAFF
TRBJ2-1,TRBD2,TRBV7-2,many,TGTGCCAGCAGCCTCGCCGTAGCGGGGGGAGACTCCTACAATGAGCAGTTCTTC,CASSLAVAGGDSYNEQFF
TRBJ1-1,NA,TRBV7-2,many,TGTGCCAGCACACGAGGACAGCTGAACACTGAAGCTTTCTTT,CASTRGQLNTEAFF
TRBJ1-5,NA,TRBV6-2/TRBV6-3,NA,TGTGCCAGCAACTACCGGGAGGCCCGGGGACAGCCCCAGCATTTT,CASNYREARGQPQHF
TRBJ2-6,NA,TRBV7-3,few,TGTGCCAGCAGCCCATGGCTCTCTGGGGCCAACGTCCTGACTTTC,CASSPWLSGANVLTF
TRBJ2-3,NA,TRBV12-3/TRBV12-4,many,TGTGCCAGCAGCTCCACCAGCAGTGGGAATACGCAGTATTTT,CASSSTSSGNTQYF
TRBJ1-1,NA,TRBV6-2/TRBV6-3,NA,TGTGCCAGCAGCGAACCCAGCCTCCGAGGGTCTGTGAACACTGAAGCTTTCTTT,CASSEPSLRGSVNTEAFF
TRBJ2-3,NA,TRBV7-3,NA,TGTGCCAGCAGCTCATTAGCAAGGAGCACAGATACGCAGTATTTT,CASSSLARSTDTQYF
TRBJ1-3,TRBD1,TRBV7-9,many,TGTGCCAGCAGCTTAGAGGGGGCCTCTGGAAACACCATATATTTT,CASSLEGASGNTIYF
TRBJ1-1,NA,TRBV29-1,NA,TGCAGCGTGGAAACAGGACGGGTCTTCGAAGCTTTCTTT,CSVETGRVFEAFF
TRBJ1-2,NA,TRBV5-5,NA,TGTGCCAGCAGCGCCATGGGGGGGAACTATGGCTACACCTTC,CASSAMGGNYGYTF
TRBJ2-5,NA,TRBV7-9,few,TGTGCCAGCAGCTCACGACAGCTACAAGAGACCCAGTACTTC,CASSSRQLQETQYF
TRBJ1-1,NA,TRBV5-1,NA,TGCGCCAGCAGCCTTCAGTTAGGGTCGAACACTGAAGCTTTCTTT,CASSLQLGSNTEAFF
TRBJ2-5,NA,TRBV7-9,few,TGTGCCAGCCAAGAGGCAGGGGGCGGGGACTACCCCCACGAGACCCAGTACTTC,CASQEAGGGDYPHETQYF
TRBJ2-1,NA,TRBV21-1,NA,TGTGCCAGCAGCAATTTCGGGGCGGAGACAGGGAAGTACAATGAGCAGTTCTTC,CASSNFGAETGKYNEQFF
TRBJ1-6,TRBD1,TRBV11-3,NA,TGTGCCAGCATGCAACGACAGGGGAAGCATTCACCCCTCCACTTT,CASMQRQGKHSPLHF
TRBJ2-5,NA,TRBV5-1,many,TGCGCCAGCAGCTTGGCCGGGACGGCAGAAGAGACCCAGTACTTC,CASSLAGTAEETQYF
TRBJ2-1,NA,TRBV4-1,few,TGCGCCAGCAGCCCCCCGTCAGCGGATGAGCAGTTCTTC,CASSPPSADEQFF
TRBJ1-1,NA,TRBV6-5,few,TGTGCCAGCAGTTATAGGAGGGGCCCGGGGGGCACTGAAGCTTTCTTT,CASSYRRGPGGTEAFF
TRBJ1-1,TRBD1,TRBV18,few,TGTGCCAGCTCACCACGGGACAGGGACACTGAAGCTTTCTTT,CASSPRDRDTEAFF
TRBJ1-1,NA,TRBV20-1,NA,TGCAGTGCCCGGGACCGAAGTGAAGCTTTCTTT,CSARDRSEAFF